This T cell receptor beta chain was profiled in a study of T cells after posttransplantation cyclophosphamide listed by TCRdb under 2016. As for the study more broadly: Using TRB sequencing, the study followed how the T cell repertoire rebuilt after myeloablative bone marrow transplantation with posttransplantation cyclophosphamide given as GVHD prophylaxis. Public TRB sequences were queried against a database of over 3,500 sequences associated with responses to pathogens, tumor antigens, self-antigens and alloantigens. Blood from all 35 or so PTCy patients who had 1-year posttransplant specimens underwent TRB sequencing. Antigen receptor sequencing covered samples from some 35 PTCy-treated patients and approximately 17 of their related bone marrow donors. Because TRA and TRB clonality correlated tightly in fewer than 10 samples, the subsequent TCR analyses were limited to TRB only. In 3 patients, up to about 3 additional blood samples taken between 2 and 5.2 years after transplant also underwent TRB sequencing, as did pretransplant blood from a handful of patients. The full study reports these points: At 1-2 months, donor-recipient similarity was low but rose over the first year, and the later blood repertoires were often dominated by donor CD8+ memory clones. The TRB repertoires of T cells infiltrating skin or the GI tract showed only limited overlap with the TRB repertoires found in blood. Across approximately 45 patients, TRB clonality was highly associated with recipient CMV seropositivity and CMV reactivation, and diversity in PTCy patients was similar to diversity in CNI/methotrexate controls.

V loses 2 bases of germline sequence and J loses 10 bases, and the interval between the two ends is 8 bases. The CDR3 measures 10 amino acids from cysteine to phenylalanine. The sequence is cut down to CDR3 DNA, 30 bases in frame from base 1. The germline V gene yields SQVTM for CDR1 and ANQGSEA for CDR2. Genomic DNA was the input for TRB sequencing, which was run either with the immunoSEQ assay at survey resolution or with the hsTCRB kit. The study's processing was this. Initial read processing used immunoSEQ software, and repertoire analyses used the LymphoSeq R package. Clonality was computed as 1 minus normalized Shannon entropy, and a Gini coefficient was also calculated for each TRB dataset. Phenotypes of unsorted samples were inferred by mapping TRB sequences from sorted subsets of the recipient or donor onto the same recipient's unsorted samples. TCRdb's version of the immuneACCESS table is confined to in-frame rearrangements and falls short of the full clone set. An unresolved V gene accounts for under half of the shortfall where checked; the remainder is of unknown origin. The V and J calls and clone size are taken from that table; D and trimming were inferred from the DNA. The sample includes tens of thousands of clones, with about 84% observed a single time. 6.3% of the sample is held by the ten biggest clonotypes.

Worth noting for this clone: The antigen this receptor binds is unknown. No base quality values were provided; no much bigger clone lies one nucleotide off.

PTCy-treated patients were drawn from a prospective multi-institutional clinical trial. Peripheral blood and bone marrow mononuclear cells were isolated by Ficoll-Hypaque density centrifugation and were cryopreserved. The chain uses TRBV29-1 and TRBJ1-1, with no confidently assigned D gene. This sequence originates from a woman in her sixties with a blood cancer, CMV-positive, and with a related stem cell donor. The sample consisted of PBMCs. The DNA sequence reads TGCAGCGTTGAACGGGGTCGAGCTTTCTTT. Its protein product is CSVERGRAFF. Reference TRBV29-1 and TRBJ1-1 genes cover what lies past the CDR3, so the full variable domain is SAVISQKPSRDICQRGTSLTIQCQVDSQVTMMFWYRQQPGQSLTLIATANQGSEATYESGFVIDKFPISRPNLTFSTLTVSNMSPEDSSIYLCSVERGRAFFGQGTRLTVV.